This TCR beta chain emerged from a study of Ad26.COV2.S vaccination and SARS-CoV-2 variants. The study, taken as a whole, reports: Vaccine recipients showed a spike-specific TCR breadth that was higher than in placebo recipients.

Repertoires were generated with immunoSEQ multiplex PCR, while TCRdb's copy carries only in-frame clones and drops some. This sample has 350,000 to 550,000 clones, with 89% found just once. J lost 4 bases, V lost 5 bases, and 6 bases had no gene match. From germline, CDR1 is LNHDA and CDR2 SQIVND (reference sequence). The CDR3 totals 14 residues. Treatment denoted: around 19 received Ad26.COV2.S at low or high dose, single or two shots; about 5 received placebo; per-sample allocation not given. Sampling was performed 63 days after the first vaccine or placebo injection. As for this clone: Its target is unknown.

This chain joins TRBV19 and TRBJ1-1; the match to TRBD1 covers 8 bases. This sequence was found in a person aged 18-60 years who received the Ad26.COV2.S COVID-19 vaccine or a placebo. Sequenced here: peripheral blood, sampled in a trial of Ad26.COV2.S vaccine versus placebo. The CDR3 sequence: CASSWTGMGTEAFF. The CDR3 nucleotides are TGTGCCAGTAGTTGGACAGGGATGGGCACTGAAGCTTTCTTT. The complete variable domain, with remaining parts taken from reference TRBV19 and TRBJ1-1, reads DGGITQSPKYLFRKEGQNVTLSCEQNLNHDAMYWYRQDPGQGLRLIYYSQIVNDFQKGDIAEGYSVSREKKESFPLTVTSAQKNPTAFYLCASSWTGMGTEAFFGQGTRLTVV.